This T cell receptor (beta chain) was captured by sequencing in a study of blood T cell repertoires in COVID-19 (TCRdb year 2020). With respect to the entire study: The collaborator samples originated in the United States, Italy and Spain and spanned the acute and convalescent phases of COVID-19. The prospective study material was composed of cDNA or gDNA derived from T cells, B-cell-depleted T cells, or PBMCs. The dataset comprised deeply sampled blood TCRbeta repertoires from subjects exposed to, actively infected with, or recovered from COVID-19. A freely available public database, intended as a resource for researchers studying the immune response to SARS-CoV-2, is where the repertoires were released. Samples came from the ongoing ImmuneRACE study (first 160 participants) plus 1,254 subjects from 6 global collaborators. The sample metadata nearly always contained a de-identified subject ID, COVID-19 status, age in years and sex. Where HLA class I and class II types were available, the types were taken from metadata supplied by the sample provider, not from assay-based typing.

TCRbeta CDR3 regions were amplified from genomic DNA by means of the immunoSEQ Assay, a bias-controlled multiplex PCR. As for the original processing: The number of nucleated cells in each sample was estimated by amplification of reference gene primers within the assay. To quantify the absolute abundance of each unique TCRbeta CDR3 rearrangement, sequence reads were collapsed and filtered. For each sample, productive Simpson clonality was calculated as the square root of Simpson's diversity index across productive rearrangements. TCRdb obtained this table from immuneACCESS and retained in-frame rearrangements with V and J assigned. These tables miss some clones; where compared with another copy, unresolved V genes account for less than half of the shortfall, and the remainder is unexplained. The V and J calls and clone size are taken from that table; D and trimming were inferred from the DNA. The sample table holds 200,000 or so clones, of which 60% to 85% were seen once. The top ten constitute approximately 15% of the sample.

What the study reported, not specific to this receptor: The quantity of clinical and demographic metadata differed by source and by participant and was supplied without curation.

CDR1 and CDR2, looked up from the germline V gene (reference sequence), are LGHDT and YNNKEL. From cysteine to phenylalanine, the CDR3 is 13 amino acids long. CDR3 DNA only is kept here, 39 bases in frame from base 1. V lost 1 base and J lost 5 bases; the stretch between them is 6 bases long. Whole blood was collected in K2EDTA tubes by collaborating institutions according to the institutions' own protocols. For TCRbeta analysis, collaborators shipped samples in one of three forms: frozen whole blood, isolated PBMCs, or DNA extracted from either of those sample types. Regarding this clone: The antigen it binds to is not known. Per-nucleotide qualities are absent, and no much larger clonotype sits a single base away.

The sequenced sample consisted of peripheral blood. The chain is made from TRBV3-1 (or the pseudogene TRBV3-2) and TRBJ1-5; a confident D gene designation cannot be given. This TCR was sampled from a man between 60 and 70 years old with active or convalescent COVID-19. The CDR3 in this case is CASSQGRDQPQHF. Here is the DNA: TGTGCCAGCAGCCAAGGGAGGGATCAGCCCCAGCATTTT.